This T cell receptor beta chain came from a study of cytomegalovirus exposure and HLA in healthy donors. The CDR3 runs to 15 residues. The ends were cut back, 2 bases at V and 2 bases at J, with 10 bases in the middle. Germline V lookup: CDR1 MNHNS, CDR2 SASEGT. PCR was performed using 60 Vbeta and 13 Jbeta primers. The method was immunoSEQ multiplex PCR; TCRdb's version includes in-frame clones alone and lacks a portion of them. The sample includes roughly 120,000 clones, about 80% of them seen just once. The rearrangement links TRBV6-1 to TRBJ1-5; TRBD1 is a possible D gene (5 bases). This clonotype was sampled from a human donor in good health. The sample comprised PBMCs. The CDR3 DNA reads as TGTGCCAGCAGTGAACAGATAGGGGGCAATCAGCCCCAGCATTTT. It encodes CASSEQIGGNQPQHF.